This TCR beta chain derives from a study of control samples from healthy donors and cancer patients. The table came from immunoSEQ multiplex PCR; TCRdb's copy has only in-frame clones and leaves some out. This repertoire shows 25,000 to 30,000 clones, around nine tenths found once; its top ten account for 1.5% to 2%. The CDR3 length is 10 residues. The germline CDR1 and CDR2 sequences are SNHLY and FYNNEI. V was clipped by 8 bases and J by 4 bases, with 5 bases between them. The chain employs TRBV2 and TRBJ1-1; no clear D. Material for sequencing was PBMCs. This clonotype originated in a woman in her thirties or forties with lung cancer. CDR3 nucleotide sequence: TGTGCCAGCGCGTTCACTGAAGCTTTCTTT. This sequence encodes CASAFTEAFF.